This entry concerns a single T cell receptor (beta chain). V dropped 4 bases and J dropped 3 bases, with 15 bases sitting between them. Looked up from germline, CDR1 is LGHNA and CDR2 is YNFKEQ. The CDR3 has 15 amino acids. Using immunoSEQ multiplex PCR, the repertoire was profiled, and TCRdb retains in-frame clones only, with some absent. The sample contains some 150,000 clones, about 89% of which appear only once. The data belong to a study of blood T cell repertoires in COVID-19. The sequenced sample consisted of peripheral blood. This TCR came from a man aged 70-80 years with acute or convalescent COVID-19. This sequence joins TRBV4-2 and TRBJ1-1, with D unresolved. The CDR3 loop is CASSRLREGDTEAFF. The CDR3 DNA sequence: TGTGCCAGCAGCCGACTGCGAGAGGGCGACACTGAAGCTTTCTTT.